The table lists the clone carrying this TCR beta chain with a few counts. This same CDR3 is encoded by further DNA sequences in the sample. The data were taken from a study of cytomegalovirus exposure and HLA in healthy donors. This PCR relied on a set of 60 Vbeta primers and 13 Jbeta primers. Some clones are missing from TCRdb's copy, which holds only in-frame ones; the method was immunoSEQ multiplex PCR. The sample holds around 130,000 clones; around 77% are singletons and the top ten take around 2%. Though probably carrying unrecorded immune exposures, donors were nominally healthy at sampling. Sequences were obtained from PBMCs. The TCR sequence derives from a woman in her fifties or sixties in good health and CMV-seronegative.

Here the CDR3 reads CASSIQGDTEAFF. The CDR3 DNA sequence: TGTGCCAGCAGCATACAGGGGGATACTGAAGCTTTCTTT. This chain links TRBV7-9 with TRBJ1-1; 8 nucleotides line up with TRBD1. J lost 5 bases, V lost 5 bases, and 4 bases had no gene match. The CDR3 is 13 amino acids. Looked up from germline, CDR1 is SEHNR and CDR2 is FQNEAQ (reference sequence).